This T cell receptor beta chain was captured by sequencing in a study of response to subunit inactivated influenza vaccine. Study-level findings and limits: Each seasonal influenza vaccination recruits few new T cells, the authors suggested.

TCRdb re-called the RT-PCR reads with MiXCR, one entry per CDR3 protein. The sample gives 500,000 to 550,000 distinct CDR3 sequences, 6% to 9% of which show up once; 13% is in the top ten. Concerning this clonotype: Its antigen is currently unknown.

CDR3 length: 13 amino acids. Germline V gives CDR1 SGHTA, CDR2 FQGNSA. The V end lost 5 bases, the J end lost 8 bases, and 10 bases lay between the germline ends. The sequencing used PBMCs from blood, collected around 25 months after vaccination. This TCR was recovered from a man aged 45-69 years who received an inactivated influenza vaccine. The chain couples TRBV7-2 to TRBJ2-6, with D possibly TRBD1 on 5 matching bases. Here the CDR3 reads CASSPGSSNVLTF. For the CDR3, the DNA is TGTGCCAGCAGCCCAGGGTCTTCCAACGTCCTGACTTTC.